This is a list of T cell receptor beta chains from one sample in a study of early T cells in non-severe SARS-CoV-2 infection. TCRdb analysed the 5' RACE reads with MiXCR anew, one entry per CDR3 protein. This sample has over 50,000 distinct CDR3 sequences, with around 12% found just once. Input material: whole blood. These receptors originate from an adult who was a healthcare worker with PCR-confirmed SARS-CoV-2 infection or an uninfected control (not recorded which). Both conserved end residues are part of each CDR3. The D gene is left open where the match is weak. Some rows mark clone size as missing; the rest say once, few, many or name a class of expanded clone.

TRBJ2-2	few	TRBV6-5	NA	CASSRGGAPGSCFF	NA
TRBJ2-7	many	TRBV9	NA	CASSVEGSPHEQYF	TGTGCCAGCAGCGTAGAGGGTAGCCCCCACGAGCAGTACTTC
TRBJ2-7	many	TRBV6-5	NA	CASSYSSELSYEQYF	TGTGCCAGCAGTTACTCGTCAGAGCTCTCCTACGAGCAGTACTTC
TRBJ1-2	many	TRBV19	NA	CASSTLGTYGYTF	TGTGCCAGTAGTACCCTAGGGACGTATGGCTACACCTTC
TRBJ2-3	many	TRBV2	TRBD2	CATLERESGTDTQYF	TGTGCCACACTGGAGCGGGAGAGTGGCACAGATACGCAGTATTTT
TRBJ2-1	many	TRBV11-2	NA	CASSWLRNNEQFF	TGTGCCAGCAGCTGGTTGCGGAACAATGAGCAGTTCTTC
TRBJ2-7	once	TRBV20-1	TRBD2	CSARELAGALYEQYF	TGCAGTGCTAGAGAACTAGCGGGGGCACTCTACGAGCAGTACTTC
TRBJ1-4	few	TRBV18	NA	CASSPLRTALNEKLFF	TGTGCCAGCTCACCCCTACGGACAGCACTGAATGAAAAACTGTTTTTT
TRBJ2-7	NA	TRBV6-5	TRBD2	CASSPGGRAYEQYF	TGTGCCAGCAGCCCCGGCGGGAGGGCCTACGAGCAGTACTTC
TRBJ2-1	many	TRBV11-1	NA	CASSLSMDEQFF	TGTGCCAGCAGCTTGAGCATGGATGAGCAGTTCTTC
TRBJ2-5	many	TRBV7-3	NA	CASSLSGSLPETQYF	TGTGCCAGCAGCTTATCTGGTTCTCTCCCAGAGACCCAGTACTTC
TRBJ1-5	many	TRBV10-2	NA	CASRPQGLSNQPQHF	TGCGCCAGCAGACCCCAGGGGTTAAGCAATCAGCCCCAGCATTTT
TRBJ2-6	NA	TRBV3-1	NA	CASTSSGGSGANVLTF	TGTGCCAGCACCTCGTCCGGGGGAAGTGGGGCCAACGTCCTGACTTTC
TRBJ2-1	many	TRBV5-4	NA	CASSYLTGPKFF	TGTGCCAGCAGCTATTTGACCGGGCCTAAGTTCTTC
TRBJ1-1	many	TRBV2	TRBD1	CASSEEGQEYTEAFF	TGTGCCAGCAGTGAGGAGGGACAGGAGTACACTGAAGCTTTCTTT
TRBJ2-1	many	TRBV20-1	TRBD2	CSASRPGLAGERYNEQFF	TGCAGTGCTTCCCGCCCGGGACTAGCGGGAGAACGCTACAATGAGCAGTTCTTC
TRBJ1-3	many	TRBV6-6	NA	CASSYTGIVGSGNTIYF	TGTGCCAGCAGTTACACGGGGATCGTAGGGTCTGGAAACACCATATATTTT
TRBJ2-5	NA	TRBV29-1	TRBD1	CSARGQGITETQYF	TGCAGCGCTAGGGGACAGGGTATCACGGAGACCCAGTACTTC
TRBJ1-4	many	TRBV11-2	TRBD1	CASSSRGDRWNEKLFF	TGTGCCAGCAGCTCCAGGGGGGACAGGTGGAATGAAAAACTGTTTTTT
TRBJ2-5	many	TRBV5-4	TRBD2	CASSSLAGEETQYF	TGTGCCAGCAGCTCCCTAGCGGGAGAAGAGACCCAGTACTTC
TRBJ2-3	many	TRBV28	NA	CASSSDPRTQYF	TGTGCCAGCAGTTCGGACCCCCGAACGCAGTATTTT
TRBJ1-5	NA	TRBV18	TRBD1	CASALRQGGNQPQHF	TGTGCCAGCGCGCTTAGACAGGGGGGTAATCAGCCCCAGCATTTT
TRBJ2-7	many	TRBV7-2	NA	CASSPGTKQYF	TGTGCCAGCAGCCCTGGTACGAAGCAGTACTTC
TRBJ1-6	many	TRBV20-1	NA	CSARERYSPLHF	TGCAGTGCTAGAGAACGCTATTCACCCCTCCACTTT
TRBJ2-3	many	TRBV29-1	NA	CSVGGLADTQYF	TGCAGCGTTGGCGGACTCGCAGATACGCAGTATTTT
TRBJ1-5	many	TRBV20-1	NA	CSAQGGEPQHF	TGCAGTGCCCAAGGCGGGGAGCCCCAGCATTTT
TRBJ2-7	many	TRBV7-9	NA	CASSPTGAFYEQYF	TGTGCCAGCAGCCCAACGGGGGCTTTCTACGAGCAGTACTTC
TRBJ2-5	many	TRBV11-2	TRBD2	CASSVRGTEASGPPGETQYF	TGTGCCAGCAGCGTTCGGGGGACTGAGGCTAGCGGGCCCCCAGGAGAGACCCAGTACTTC
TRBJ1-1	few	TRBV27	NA	CASSLNWGELFTEAFF	TGTGCCAGCAGCCTAAATTGGGGGGAGCTCTTCACTGAAGCTTTCTTT
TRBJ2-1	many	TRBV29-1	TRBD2	CSVDYVAGFYNEQFF	TGCAGCGTTGATTACGTAGCGGGCTTTTACAATGAGCAGTTCTTC
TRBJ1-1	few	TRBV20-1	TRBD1	CSATGTVGTEAFF	TGCAGTGCGACCGGGACAGTCGGCACTGAAGCTTTCTTT
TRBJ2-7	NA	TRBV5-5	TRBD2	CASSHQAGGPTYEQYF	TGTGCCAGCAGCCACCAAGCGGGGGGGCCTACATACGAGCAGTACTTC
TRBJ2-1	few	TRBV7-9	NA	CASSLDFGSSYNEQFF	TGTGCCAGCAGCTTAGATTTCGGGAGCTCCTACAATGAGCAGTTCTTC
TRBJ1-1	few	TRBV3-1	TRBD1	CASSQLDRGPSGTEAFF	TGTGCCAGCAGCCAACTCGACAGGGGCCCCTCGGGGACTGAAGCTTTCTTT
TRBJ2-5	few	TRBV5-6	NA	CASSLWRQETQYF	TGTGCCAGCAGCTTGTGGCGGCAAGAGACCCAGTACTTC
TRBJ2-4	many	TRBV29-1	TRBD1	CSVSGTGAASAKNIQYF	TGCAGCGTTTCCGGGACAGGGGCCGCTTCGGCCAAAAACATTCAGTACTTC
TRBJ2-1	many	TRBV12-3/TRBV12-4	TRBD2	CASIIHSGRGNEQFF	TGTGCCAGCATCATCCATAGCGGGAGGGGGAATGAGCAGTTCTTC
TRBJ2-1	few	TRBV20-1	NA	CSAFSTWDNEQFF	TGCAGTGCTTTTTCCACCTGGGACAATGAGCAGTTCTTC
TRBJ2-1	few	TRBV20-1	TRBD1	CSASDRVPYNEQFF	TGCAGTGCCTCTGACAGGGTACCCTACAATGAGCAGTTCTTC
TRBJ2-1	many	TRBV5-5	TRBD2	CASIPRGLAGGDEQFF	TGTGCCAGCATCCCAAGGGGACTAGCGGGAGGGGATGAGCAGTTCTTC
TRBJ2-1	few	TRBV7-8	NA	CASSLASGQVEQFF	TGTGCCAGCAGCTTAGCGTCTGGACAAGTTGAGCAGTTCTTC
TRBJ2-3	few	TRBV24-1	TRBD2	CAISEGTSGRTDTQYF	TGTGCCATCTCTGAAGGGACTAGCGGGAGAACAGATACGCAGTATTTT
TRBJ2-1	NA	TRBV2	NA	CASRNTGGEQFF	TGTGCCAGCAGGAACACGGGCGGTGAGCAGTTCTTC
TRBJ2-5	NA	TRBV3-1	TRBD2	CASSSRGYKTQYF	TGTGCCAGCAGCTCGCGGGGGTACAAGACCCAGTACTTC
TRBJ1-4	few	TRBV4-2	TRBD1	CASSPLRDRGREKLFF	TGTGCCAGCAGCCCCCTCCGGGACAGGGGCCGAGAAAAACTGTTTTTT
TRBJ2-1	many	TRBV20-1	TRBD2	CSARDPRDYYNEQFF	TGCAGTGCTAGAGACCCCCGGGACTACTACAATGAGCAGTTCTTC